This T cell receptor beta chain was retrieved from a study of T cells in Graves' hyperthyroidism and ophthalmopathy. The wider study: Peripheral blood was collected at initial diagnosis, before any treatment.

This clonotype was detected a few times. There were TCR beta CDR3 regions amplified from RNA transcripts. HTBI primers were used for first-round RT-PCR of the TCR CDR3. MiXCR, run by TCRdb on the multiplex PCR reads, gives a single entry per CDR3 protein. The table includes 160,000 or so distinct CDR3 sequences, 9.4% detected once. The ends lost 4 bases at V and 1 base at J; junction bases unmatched: 8. The CDR3 length is 17 residues. Germline lookup yields CDR1 MGHDK and CDR2 SYGVNS. Patients aged 18 to 65 had newly diagnosed hyperthyroidism of under 2 months' duration. Orbital computed tomography and thyroid ultrasound, together with serum TRAb and thyroxine and clinical symptoms, were used for diagnoses. PBMCs stemmed from 10 ml fresh peripheral blood.

Sequenced material: blood. The sequence was obtained from a woman between 18 and 30 years old with Graves' hyperthyroidism that later progressed to Graves' ophthalmopathy. The chain couples TRBV25-1 to TRBJ2-5; 11 bases map to TRBD1. CDR3 loop: CASSVLLGTGGQETQYF. CDR3 sequence (DNA): TGTGCCAGCAGTGTCCTTCTTGGGACAGGGGGCCAAGAGACCCAGTACTTC. Complete variable domain (other parts from reference TRBV25-1 and TRBJ2-5): EADIYQTPRYLVIGTGKKITLECSQTMGHDKMYWYQQDPGMELHLIHYSYGVNSTEKGDLSSESTVSRIRTEHFPLTLESARPSHTSQYLCASSVLLGTGGQETQYFGPGTRLLVL.